Sequencing of this T cell receptor (beta chain) was carried out in a study of low-dose radiotherapy and immunotherapy resistance in tumors. About the study: Intravenous nivolumab 240 mg every two weeks plus ipilimumab 1 mg/kg every six weeks was given to patients.

CDR3 size: 14 residues. V trimming: 4 bases; J trimming: 5 bases; junction bases outside the gene matches: 5. CDR1 is SGHNT and CDR2 is YYREEE in the germline V gene (reference sequence). Each donor was administered nivolumab, ipilimumab, aspirin, low-dose cyclophosphamide and low-dose radiotherapy. TRAV- and TRBV-specific primers were used for first-strand cDNA, which covered alpha and beta chains. The authors amplified TCRs for about 18 PCR cycles with a constant-region primer and a V-primer adapter. mRNA, once isolated, was amplified by in vitro transcription. TCRdb itself ran the reads through MiXCR, one entry per CDR3 protein. The profile shows roughly 13,000 distinct CDR3 sequences, 60% of them singletons.

The rearrangement uses TRBV5-4 and TRBJ2-5; 10 bases match TRBD1. The TCR comes from a human donor with advanced metastatic prostate, ovarian, gallbladder or colorectal cancer (not recorded which). This table probably holds off-target reads from a library built for another chain. The CDR3 nucleotides read TGTGCCAGCAGCCCGACAGGGGGCGCGGAGACCCAGTACTTC. This sequence encodes CASSPTGGAETQYF.